This is a list of T cell receptor beta chains from one sample in a study of OX40 agonist ivuxolimab in advanced cancers. Measured with immunoSEQ multiplex PCR; TCRdb has only the in-frame clones, and not every one. The repertoire holds some 50,000 clones, with about 87% as singletons. This specimen consisted of CD4+ or CD8+ T cells sorted from blood, obtained in a trial of the OX40 agonist ivuxolimab. The receptors come from an adult with an advanced solid tumor such as melanoma, head and neck, liver or kidney cancer. CDR3s include the opening cysteine and the closing phenylalanine or tryptophan. Fields, in order: J gene, V gene, clone size, D gene, CDR3 DNA, CDR3 protein. D genes are given only for firm matches. Size is omitted from some rows. Given values are once, few, many or a class for expanded clones.

TRBJ2-1	TRBV7-9	.	.	TGTGCCAGCAGTCACTTCGGGCGGAAAGGGAGTAGCTCCTACAATGAGCAGTTCTTC	CASSHFGRKGSSSYNEQFF
TRBJ1-1	TRBV5-1	.	.	TGCGCCAGCAGCTTGGCATACGGTCTGATGAACACTGAAGCTTTCTTT	CASSLAYGLMNTEAFF
TRBJ2-1	TRBV5-4	.	.	TGTGCCAGCAGCTTGGAGCGCACATCGCAGTTCTTC	CASSLERTSQFF
TRBJ2-1	TRBV14	.	TRBD2	TGTGCCAGCAGCCAATCTAGCGGTTCCTCCTACAATGAGCAGTTCTTC	CASSQSSGSSYNEQFF
TRBJ1-1	TRBV6-4	.	.	TGTGCCAGCAGTGACGCGGCAGGGGAGTACACTGAAGCTTTCTTT	CASSDAAGEYTEAFF
TRBJ2-1	TRBV7-2	.	TRBD2	TGTGCCAGCAGCCTCCAAGGGACTAGCGGGAACAATGAGCAGTTCTTC	CASSLQGTSGNNEQFF
TRBJ2-3	TRBV27	.	TRBD2	TGTGCCAGCAGTTTAGAGGGACTAGCGGGCACAGATACGCAGTATTTT	CASSLEGLAGTDTQYF
TRBJ2-3	TRBV5-1	.	TRBD2	TGCGCCAGCAGCTTGGATAGCGGGAGGAAAGATACGCAGTATTTT	CASSLDSGRKDTQYF
TRBJ2-7	TRBV28	.	.	TGTGCCAGCAGTTTGCCAGGGAGATCCTACGAGCAGTACTTC	CASSLPGRSYEQYF
TRBJ1-3	TRBV11-2	.	.	TGTGCCAGCAGCTTAGATCCTAGGTCCGGAAACACCATATATTTT	CASSLDPRSGNTIYF
TRBJ2-7	TRBV27	.	.	TGTGCCAGCACCGTCTCCTACGAGCAGTACTTC	CASTVSYEQYF
TRBJ1-5	TRBV28	.	.	TGTGCCAGCCGATCAACCTCCAAGGGACACCTACCCAATCAGCCCCAGCATTTT	CASRSTSKGHLPNQPQHF
TRBJ1-2	TRBV25-1	.	TRBD1	TGTGCCAGCAGTGACCAAGACACTTCAGGGGGCTATGGCTACACCTTC	CASSDQDTSGGYGYTF
TRBJ1-5	TRBV5-4	.	.	TGTGCCAGCAGCTTGGGAGGGACGGGGAGCAATCAGCCCCAGCATTTT	CASSLGGTGSNQPQHF
TRBJ2-5	TRBV11-2	.	.	TGTGCCAGCAGCTCAATCACGGAGACCCAGTACTTC	CASSSITETQYF
TRBJ2-1	TRBV4-1	.	.	TGCGCCAGCAGCCTGCCCACTAGAAGCAATGAGCAGTTCTTC	CASSLPTRSNEQFF
TRBJ1-1	TRBV5-1	.	.	TGCGCCAGCAGCAATACGGGGGGTGTCACTGAAGCTTTCTTT	CASSNTGGVTEAFF
TRBJ2-7	TRBV7-2	.	.	TGTGCCAGCAGCTTAACCGGGGTGGCCTACGAGCAGTACTTC	CASSLTGVAYEQYF
TRBJ2-3	TRBV7-2	.	.	TGTGCCAGCAGCTTACTCACTAGTAGGGATACGCAGTATTTT	CASSLLTSRDTQYF
TRBJ2-7	TRBV5-4	.	.	TGTGCCACCTTAAAGTGGGGTTTCGACGAGCAGTACTTC	CATLKWGFDEQYF
TRBJ2-3	TRBV7-7	.	.	TGTGCCAGCGCTGGGGCGGGAATCACAGATACGCAGTATTTT	CASAGAGITDTQYF
TRBJ1-2	TRBV6-6	.	.	TGTGCCAGCAGTTACTCGTATGAAATAGGCTACACCTTC	CASSYSYEIGYTF
TRBJ2-3	TRBV18	.	TRBD2	TGTGCCAGCTCAATAGCGGGAGCTGGCACAGATACGCAGTATTTT	CASSIAGAGTDTQYF
TRBJ2-2	TRBV5-4	.	TRBD2	TGTGCCAGCAGCTCTAGCGGGAGGTTTTCAACCGGGGAGCTGTTTTTT	CASSSSGRFSTGELFF
TRBJ1-2	TRBV28	.	.	TGTGCCAGCAGTCAGACGCCTTTAGCTAACTATGGCTACACCTTC	CASSQTPLANYGYTF
TRBJ2-3	TRBV29-1	.	.	TGCAGCGCCCCTGACAGAGGAAATCCGGATACGCAGTATTTT	CSAPDRGNPDTQYF
TRBJ2-5	TRBV6-1	.	.	TGTGCCAGCAGCCCGACAGTCCAAGAGACCCAGTACTTC	CASSPTVQETQYF
TRBJ2-7	TRBV15	.	.	TGTGCCACCAGCAGAGACACCACCTACGAGCAGTACTTC	CATSRDTTYEQYF
TRBJ2-3	TRBV15	.	TRBD1	TGTGCCACCAGCAGAGACTACAGGGGGCAGGGCACAGATACGCAGTATTTT	CATSRDYRGQGTDTQYF
TRBJ2-7	TRBV9	once	.	TGTGCCAGCAGCGGACCCCGAGACGAGCAGTACTTC	CASSGPRDEQYF
TRBJ2-7	TRBV2	.	TRBD1	TGTGCCAGCAGCGGACAGGGGGCGTTTTCACTCGCGTACTTC	CASSGQGAFSLAYF
TRBJ1-4	TRBV7-9	.	.	TGTGCCAGCAGCATGGGCCAGGGGGAAAAACTGTTTTTT	CASSMGQGEKLFF
TRBJ1-3	TRBV11-2	.	TRBD1	TGTGCCAGCAGCCGGACAGGGTCCGGAAACACCATATATTTT	CASSRTGSGNTIYF
TRBJ2-4	TRBV5-1	once	.	TGCGCCAGCAGCTTGGATCCAGGAGCCAAAAACATTCAGTACTTC	CASSLDPGAKNIQYF
TRBJ1-6	TRBV5-1	.	.	TGCGCCAGCAGCCGATCAGGGTTCCCGGTAGATTCACCCCTCCACTTT	CASSRSGFPVDSPLHF
TRBJ2-5	TRBV18	.	.	TGTGCCAGCTCACCAACTATGGGGGAGACCCAGTACTTC	CASSPTMGETQYF
TRBJ2-7	TRBV4-3	.	.	TGCGCCAGCAGCCAAGGAATCGCCGGGACCTACGAGCAGTACTTC	CASSQGIAGTYEQYF
TRBJ2-7	TRBV28	.	.	TGTGCCAGTTGGCCCACAGGGTGGGAGAATTACGAGCAGTACTTC	CASWPTGWENYEQYF
TRBJ1-1	TRBV28	once	.	TGTGCCAGCAGCCCGGGGCCCGAAGCTTTCTTT	CASSPGPEAFF